These T cell receptor beta chains were read from a single sample in a study of cytotoxic CD8 clonotypes in ibrutinib-treated CLL. Assay used: immunoSEQ multiplex PCR; TCRdb lists only in-frame clones, some missing. The data show some 200,000 clones, roughly three quarters seen once. Sample: PBMCs, taken after 12 months of ibrutinib treatment. The receptors were sampled from a human donor with chronic lymphocytic leukemia. Each CDR3 is given without its conserved first and last residue. The D gene is left open where the match is weak.

d_gene,len,v_gene,CDR3aa
NA,14,TRBV15,ATSSTDGTHPYEQY
NA,10,TRBV9,ASNTGGTEAF
NA,14,TRBV5-3,ARRNGRGLDSYEQY
NA,14,TRBV6-1,ASSEGSRYSNQPQH
NA,9,TRBV11-2,ASSLYYEQY
NA,11,TRBV11-3,ASSADPVGSVF
NA,13,TRBV30,AWSPYGWMNEKLF
NA,13,TRBV19,ASSTRTEKNYGYT
NA,13,TRBV2,ASRLRTEHNSPLH
NA,14,TRBV9,ASSVALAKPYNEQF
NA,11,TRBV29-1,SVASGGTGELF
TRBD1,14,TRBV18,ASSRVAGGDNTEAF
NA,10,TRBV28,ASNEGRPPQH
NA,11,TRBV18,ASSPRELYEQY
NA,12,TRBV28,ASRRASRDYGYT
NA,13,TRBV27,ASSLSDGSSYEQY
NA,13,TRBV5-4,ASSLDLTGEGEQY